This T cell receptor beta chain was sequenced in a study of tumor and adjacent non-tumor tissue in lung cancer. This sample's RNA came from whole unsorted tissue. The normal lung tissue was taken more than 3 cm from the tumor edge. Three rounds of nested PCR, following a modified ARM-PCR protocol, produced the TCRbeta library. TCRdb used MiXCR to reprocess the multiplex PCR reads, holding one entry per CDR3 protein. The sample includes 100,000 or so distinct CDR3 sequences, 80% of them seen just once. J lost 6 bases, V lost 2 bases, and 8 bases had no gene match. CDR1 DFQATT and CDR2 SNEGSKA come from the germline V gene (reference sequence). The CDR3 spans 14 residues.

The clonotype comes from a man aged 60-69 years with small cell lung cancer. The sequencing sample was made of distant non-tumor lung tissue. The chain joins TRBV20-1 to TRBJ2-3, with 7 bases fitting TRBD2. CDR3 residues: CSARRLAATDTQYF. CDR3 DNA sequence: TGCAGTGCTAGAAGGCTAGCGGCGACTGATACGCAGTATTTT.